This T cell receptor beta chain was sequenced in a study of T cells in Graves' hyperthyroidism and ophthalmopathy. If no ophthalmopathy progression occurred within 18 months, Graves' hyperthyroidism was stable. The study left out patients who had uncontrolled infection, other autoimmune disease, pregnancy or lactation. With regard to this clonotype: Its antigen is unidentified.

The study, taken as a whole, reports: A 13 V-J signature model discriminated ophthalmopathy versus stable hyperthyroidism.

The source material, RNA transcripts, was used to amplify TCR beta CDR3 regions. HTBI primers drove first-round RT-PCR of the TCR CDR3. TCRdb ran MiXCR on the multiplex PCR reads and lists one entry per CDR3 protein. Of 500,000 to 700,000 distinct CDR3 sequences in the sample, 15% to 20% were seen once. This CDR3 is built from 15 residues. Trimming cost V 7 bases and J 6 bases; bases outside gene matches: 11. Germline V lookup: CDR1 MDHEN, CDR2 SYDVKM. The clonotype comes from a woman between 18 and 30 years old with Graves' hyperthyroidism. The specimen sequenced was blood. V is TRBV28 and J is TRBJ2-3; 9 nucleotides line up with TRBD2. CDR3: CASTLTGGRADTQYF. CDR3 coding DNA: TGTGCCAGCACGCTCACCGGCGGGAGGGCCGATACGCAGTATTTT.